The T cell receptor beta chain described here comes from a study of blood T cells in healthy people across ages. A sample-barcoded 5' primer and a J-beta primer mix were used in a second PCR of roughly 6 to 12 cycles. Each cDNA molecule was tagged by a template-switch adaptor that had 12 random nucleotides. TCRdb independently ran MiXCR on the 5' RACE reads; one entry per CDR3 protein. The sample has approximately 800,000 distinct CDR3 sequences; about 48% are singletons. Turning to this clonotype: What it recognizes is unknown.

Peripheral blood, roughly 9.3 milliliters per donor, was collected. At least 7 million PBMCs were isolated per sample. This CDR3 spans 16 amino acids. Germline V gene lookup returns CDR1 KGHDR and CDR2 SFDVKD. Unmatched junction bases numbered 8, after V lost 4 bases and J lost 5 bases. Study-level results: Researchers deemed the diversity estimates from one million T cells underestimates.

V gene TRBV24-1 combines with J gene TRBJ2-1; 9 positions agree with TRBD2. The sequenced material came from blood. The TCR sequence derives from an elderly man in good health. CDR3 in amino acids: CATSDPIAGVNNEQFF. CDR3 in DNA: TGTGCCACCAGTGACCCGATAGCGGGGGTTAACAATGAGCAGTTCTTC.